These 24 T cell receptor beta chains were sequenced from one sample in a study of cytomegalovirus exposure and HLA in healthy donors. The primer mix had 60 Vbeta and 13 Jbeta primers. Method: immunoSEQ multiplex PCR; TCRdb's copy keeps in-frame clones and lacks some. The repertoire holds about 96,000 clones, under 85% seen once, with roughly 7.3% in the top ten. The sequenced material came from PBMCs. All receptors come from a man over 45 in good health and CMV-seropositive.

This sequence joins TRBV15 and TRBJ2-2, with D possibly matching TRBD1 (5 bases). This CDR3 region has 15 residues. Trimming removed 1 base from V and 4 bases from J, with 10 bases in between. Germline lookup yields CDR1 LNHNV and CDR2 YYDKDF (reference sequence). The CDR3 DNA is TGTGCCACCAGCAGAGGGGGCGCTCGCACCGGGGAGCTGTTTTTT. Translation: CATSRGGARTGELFF.

This rearrangement joins TRBV10-2 to TRBJ2-7; D might be TRBD2 (6 bases). CDR1 is WSHSY, CDR2 SAAADI, per germline. This CDR3 contains 11 residues. V was cut by 6 bases and J by 3 bases, with 6 bases left in between. The CDR3 reads CASSGGYEQYF. CDR3 DNA: TGCGCCAGCAGCGGGGGCTACGAGCAGTACTTC.

This chain's CDR3 is CATSRDEGANYGYTF. CDR3 coding DNA: TGTGCCACCAGCAGAGATGAGGGGGCTAACTATGGCTACACCTTC. J is TRBJ1-2 and V is TRBV15, with a tentative D call TRBD1 (6 bases). Germline CDR1 and CDR2: LNHNV and YYDKDF (reference sequence). CDR3 length equals 15 residues. Trimming left V 0 bases short and J 0 bases short, with 8 bases between.

The chain employs TRBV6-5 and TRBJ2-1; D is possibly TRBD1 (5 bases). Trimming took 0 bases from V and 7 from J, leaving 16 bases between them. Per germline, CDR1 MNHEY and CDR2 SVGAGI. The CDR3 is 16 amino acids. The CDR3 reads CASSYSKAGKRNEQFF. CDR3 in DNA: TGTGCCAGCAGTTACTCGAAGGCAGGGAAAAGAAATGAGCAGTTCTTC.

The chain carries TRBV20-1 and TRBJ1-4; D is unresolved. The V end was cut by 6 bases, the J end by 4 bases, with 6 bases between. Germline V CDR1 and CDR2: DFQATT, SNEGSKA (reference sequence). CDR3 length: 11 residues. The CDR3 sequence: CSAHINEKLFF. DNA for the CDR3: TGCAGTGCCCACATTAATGAAAAACTGTTTTTT.

CDR3 sequence reads: CASSPLAGGNNEQFF. CDR3 bases: TGCGCCAGCAGTCCTCTAGCGGGGGGCAACAATGAGCAGTTCTTC. V and J are TRBV4-3 and TRBJ2-1; 11 bases map to TRBD2. Trimming removed 6 bases from V and 5 bases from J; junction bases left unmatched: 6. The CDR3 consists of 15 residues. Per the germline V gene, CDR1 is LGHNA and CDR2 is YSLEER.

The chain links TRBV6-5 to TRBJ2-2; TRBD2 agrees at 9 bases. V was clipped by 0 bases and J by 5 bases; unmatched bases: 4. Germline loops: CDR1 MNHEY, CDR2 SVGAGI. This CDR3 contains 16 residues. The CDR3: CASSYSILAGTGELFF. CDR3 nucleotide sequence: TGTGCCAGCAGTTACTCGATTCTAGCGGGAACCGGGGAGCTGTTTTTT.

J is TRBJ1-4 and V is TRBV7-2; D remains unclear. The ends were cut back, 4 bases at V and 0 bases at J, with 15 bases in the middle. CDR1 is SGHTA and CDR2 is FQGNSA in the germline V gene. The CDR3 sequence is 17 residues long. In DNA form, the CDR3 reads TGTGCCAGCAGCTCTAGTCATGATCTCGCAACTAATGAAAAACTGTTTTTT. Encoded protein: CASSSSHDLATNEKLFF.

The genes are TRBV11-3 and TRBJ2-5; 12 nucleotides line up with TRBD2. The CDR3 covers 16 residues. V lost 1 base, J lost 3 bases, and 3 bases stayed unmatched. Germline assignment: CDR1 SGHNT and CDR2 YENEEA. The CDR3 protein is CASSLGGLAGKETQYF. CDR3 coding DNA: TGTGCCAGCAGCTTAGGAGGACTAGCGGGAAAAGAGACCCAGTACTTC.

This clone was observed a few times. The chain carries TRBV30 and TRBJ2-3; D perhaps matches TRBD2 (7 bases). This CDR3 has 17 residues. Looked up from germline, CDR1 is GTSNPN and CDR2 is SVGIG (reference sequence). V dropped 0 bases and J dropped 0 bases, with 16 bases sitting between them. Written as DNA, the CDR3 is TGTGCCTGGAGTGTGTGGGGGGGCACCTATAGCACAGATACGCAGTATTTT. Translating gives CAWSVWGGTYSTDTQYF.

The V gene is TRBV19, the J gene TRBJ2-7; D is unclear. Trimming stripped 7 bases from V and 0 bases from J, with 13 bases between. From germline, CDR1 is LNHDA and CDR2 SQIVND (reference sequence). The CDR3 runs 14 residues. The CDR3 DNA reads TGTGCCAGTAAGTCTCAGGTCGACTCCTACGAGCAGTACTTC. It encodes CASKSQVDSYEQYF.

The gene calls are TRBV7-3 and TRBJ1-2; D gene unclear. Germline V gives CDR1 SGHTA, CDR2 FQGTGA. V was clipped by 2 bases and J by 6 bases, with 10 bases between them. The CDR3 is made up of 13 amino acids. Here the CDR3 DNA reads TGTGCCAGCAGCTTAGAGAGACTGAATGGCTACACCTTC. Its translation is CASSLERLNGYTF.

The gene calls are TRBV6-1 and TRBJ2-7; possible D gene TRBD2, 5 bases. Trimming stripped 1 base from V and 7 bases from J, with 17 bases between. This CDR3 has 15 residues. Germline V gene sequence: CDR1 MNHNS, CDR2 SASEGT. CDR3 protein: CASSEGLAGWVEQYF. CDR3 coding DNA: TGTGCCAGCAGTGAAGGGCTAGCCGGCTGGGTGGAGCAGTACTTC.

J is TRBJ2-1 and V is TRBV7-3; 13 nucleotides line up with TRBD2. With V trimmed by 2 bases and J by 5 bases, 6 bases remained unmatched. Germline CDR1 and CDR2: SGHTA and FQGTGA. The CDR3 runs to 17 residues. This CDR3 is CASSLLPGTSGDNEQFF. CDR3 DNA: TGTGCCAGCAGCTTATTACCCGGGACTAGCGGGGACAATGAGCAGTTCTTC.

The chain couples TRBV11-3 to TRBJ2-5; D is possibly TRBD2 (6 bases). The V gene's germline CDR1 is SGHNT and CDR2 YENEEA. Between the trimmed V and J ends, which lost 8 bases and 2 bases, there was a span of 18 bases. This CDR3 contains 15 residues. In DNA, the CDR3 is TGTGCCAGCTCTACTGGGCTGGAGGGACAAGAGACCCAGTACTTC. Translating it yields CASSTGLEGQETQYF.

The chain recombines TRBV19 with TRBJ1-5; TRBD1 matches 9 bases. The CDR3 consists of 20 residues. Germline V gene sequence: CDR1 LNHDA, CDR2 SQIVND (reference sequence). J gave up 6 bases and V 6 bases, and 24 bases lay outside the gene matches. The CDR3 DNA sequence: TGTGCCAGTAGACTGGGCCCCCCTCCGAGGACAGGGGTTTTTAGTCAGCCCCAGCATTTT. This translates into CASRLGPPPRTGVFSQPQHF.

The genes are TRBV7-8 and TRBJ1-2; D is unclear. V lost 5 bases, J lost 3 bases, and 16 bases lay in between. Germline loops: CDR1 SGHVS, CDR2 FQNEAQ. This CDR3 region has 15 residues. Here the CDR3 DNA reads TGTGCCAGCAGCCCATCCCGGGCAGCGGACTATGGCTACACCTTC. It encodes CASSPSRAADYGYTF.

The CDR3 is CASSLGQDSYGYTF. CDR3 sequence (DNA): TGTGCCAGCAGTTTGGGACAGGATTCCTATGGCTACACCTTC. The rearrangement uses TRBV28 and TRBJ1-2; TRBD1 matches 8 bases. The J segment lost 4 bases and the V segment lost 3 bases, leaving 4 bases of the junction unmatched. The germline V gene has CDR1 MDHEN and CDR2 SYDVKM. This CDR3 spans 14 amino acids.

In this sample, this clone turned up a few times. This rearrangement joins TRBV25-1 to TRBJ2-5; TRBD1 aligns across 8 bases. Per the germline V gene, CDR1 is MGHDK and CDR2 is SYGVNS. V shed 3 bases, J shed 7 bases, and the junction held 10 bases outside the gene matches. This CDR3 has 15 amino acids. The CDR3 region is CASSDTGGGVGTQYF. CDR3 nucleotides: TGTGCCAGCAGTGATACAGGGGGTGGGGTGGGGACCCAGTACTTC.

This clone was observed a single time. This sequence joins TRBV5-1 and TRBJ1-1, with D perhaps matching TRBD1 (5 bases). There are 14 residues in the CDR3. Germline assignment: CDR1 SGHRS and CDR2 YFSETQ. Between the trimmed V and J ends, which lost 0 bases and 7 bases, there was a span of 13 bases. Here the CDR3 reads CASSLDPAGGEAFF. The DNA for the CDR3 is TGCGCCAGCAGCTTGGACCCGGCGGGGGGTGAAGCTTTCTTT. Using reference TRBV5-1 and TRBJ1-1 for the parts outside the CDR3, the full variable domain is KAGVTQTPRYLIKTRGQQVTLSCSPISGHRSVSWYQQTPGQGLQFLFEYFSETQRNKGNFPGRFSGRQFSNSRSEMNVSTLELGDSALYLCASSLDPAGGEAFFGQGTRLTVV.

The chain couples TRBV13 to TRBJ1-3; D remains ambiguous. The V and J ends lost 2 bases and 2 bases respectively, with 7 bases between them. This CDR3 has 14 amino acids. The germline CDR1 and CDR2 sequences are PRHDT and FYEKMQ (reference sequence). The CDR3 sequence is CASSLRGAGNTIYF. CDR3 nucleotide sequence: TGTGCCAGCAGCTTAAGAGGCGCTGGAAACACCATATATTTT.

This clone was counted a single time. The CDR3 coding sequence is TGTGCCTGGAGTGTACTCGCGGGGACGGATGAGCAGTTCTTC. Protein product: CAWSVLAGTDEQFF. The chain carries TRBV30 and TRBJ2-1, with TRBD2 as a possible D gene (6 bases). This CDR3 spans 14 amino acids. The V gene lost 0 bases and the J gene lost 8 bases, with 14 bases spanning the gap. Germline V CDR1 and CDR2: GTSNPN, SVGIG (reference sequence).

This chain joins TRBV4-1 and TRBJ1-5; D is ambiguous. Trimming cost V 0 bases and J 1 base, with 7 bases left between them. CDR1 MGHRA and CDR2 YSYEKL come from the germline V gene. This CDR3 spans 15 amino acids. In DNA form, the CDR3 reads TGCGCCAGCAGCCAAGATGCGGCCAGCAATCAGCCCCAGCATTTT. It is translated as CASSQDAASNQPQHF.

In its sample, this clone was seen a few times. The chain recombines TRBV6-1 with TRBJ1-1; D is perhaps TRBD1 (6 bases). This CDR3 contains 13 residues. Trimming removed 2 bases from V and 11 bases from J, with 15 bases in between. Germline loops: CDR1 MNHNS, CDR2 SASEGT. CDR3 nucleotides: TGTGCCAGCAGTGAAACGGGAACAGGGTGGGCTTTCTTT. It encodes CASSETGTGWAFF.